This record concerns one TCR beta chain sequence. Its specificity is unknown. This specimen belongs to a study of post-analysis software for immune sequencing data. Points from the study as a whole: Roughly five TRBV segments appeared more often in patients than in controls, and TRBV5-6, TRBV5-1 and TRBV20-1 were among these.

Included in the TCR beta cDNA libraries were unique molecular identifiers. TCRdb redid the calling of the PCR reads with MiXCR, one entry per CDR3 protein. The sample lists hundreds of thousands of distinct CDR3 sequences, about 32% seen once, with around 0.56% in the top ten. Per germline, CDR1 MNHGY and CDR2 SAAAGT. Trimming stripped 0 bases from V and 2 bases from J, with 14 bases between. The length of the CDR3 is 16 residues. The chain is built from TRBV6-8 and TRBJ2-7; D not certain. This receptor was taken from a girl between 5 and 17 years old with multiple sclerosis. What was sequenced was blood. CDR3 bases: TGTGCCAGCAGTTACTCGAAGGTGGGCAGTACCTACGAGCAGTACTTC. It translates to CASSYSKVGSTYEQYF.